These T cell receptor beta chains were read from a single sample in a study of blood T cell repertoires in COVID-19. The protocol was immunoSEQ multiplex PCR, while the TCRdb copy is restricted to in-frame clones and leaves out a portion. The sample includes roughly 8,000 clones, approximately 84% of them seen just once. Sequencing was done on a sample of peripheral blood. All receptors derive from a human donor in a cohort sampled during active COVID-19. Each CDR3 is given with its conserved first and last residue. The order of the fields is V gene, clone size, J gene, CDR3 length, D gene, CDR3 DNA, CDR3 protein. D genes are given only for firm matches. Part of the rows lack a size; the others show once, few, many or a class for expanded clones.

V gene: TRBV2; clone size: -; J gene: TRBJ2-7; CDR3 length: 12; D gene: -; CDR3 DNA: TGTGCCAGCAGGCTCGACAGCTACGAGCAGTACTTC; CDR3 protein: CASRLDSYEQYF
V gene: TRBV5-1; clone size: -; J gene: TRBJ1-1; CDR3 length: 13; D gene: TRBD1; CDR3 DNA: TGCGCCAGCAGCTGGGACAGGGACACTGAAGCTTTCTTT; CDR3 protein: CASSWDRDTEAFF
V gene: TRBV2; clone size: -; J gene: TRBJ1-3; CDR3 length: 16; D gene: TRBD1; CDR3 DNA: TGTGCCAGCAGTCCCACCACAGGGGTGCCTGGAAACACCATATATTTT; CDR3 protein: CASSPTTGVPGNTIYF
V gene: TRBV21-1; clone size: -; J gene: TRBJ2-5; CDR3 length: 18; D gene: -; CDR3 DNA: TGTGCCAGCAGCCCGTGGGGGACTAGCGGGACCAGGGCAGAGACCCAGTACTTC; CDR3 protein: CASSPWGTSGTRAETQYF
V gene: TRBV6-2/TRBV6-3; clone size: -; J gene: TRBJ2-2; CDR3 length: 16; D gene: TRBD2; CDR3 DNA: TGTGCCAGCAGTTTAGGACTAGCGGGACTCACCGGGGAGCTGTTTTTT; CDR3 protein: CASSLGLAGLTGELFF
V gene: TRBV7-3; clone size: -; J gene: TRBJ2-3; CDR3 length: 15; D gene: -; CDR3 DNA: TGTGCCAGCAGATTAAGCGGAACTAGCACAGATACGCAGTATTTT; CDR3 protein: CASRLSGTSTDTQYF
V gene: TRBV24-1; clone size: -; J gene: TRBJ2-1; CDR3 length: 13; D gene: -; CDR3 DNA: TGTGCCACCAGTGATGAATTACAAGTTGAGCAGTTCTTC; CDR3 protein: CATSDELQVEQFF
V gene: TRBV7-3; clone size: -; J gene: TRBJ2-7; CDR3 length: 16; D gene: -; CDR3 DNA: TGTGCCAGCAGCCTCCTTCGGGGGGCGAAAACCTACGAGCAGTACTTC; CDR3 protein: CASSLLRGAKTYEQYF
V gene: TRBV5-4; clone size: -; J gene: TRBJ2-1; CDR3 length: 16; D gene: TRBD2; CDR3 DNA: TGTGCCAGCAGCTTGGATGGACTAGCGGGGGGAAATGAGCAGTTCTTC; CDR3 protein: CASSLDGLAGGNEQFF
V gene: TRBV27; clone size: -; J gene: TRBJ1-5; CDR3 length: 15; D gene: -; CDR3 DNA: TGTGCCAGCAAAATAACAGGGTTGAGCAATCAGCCCCAGCATTTT; CDR3 protein: CASKITGLSNQPQHF
V gene: TRBV2; clone size: few; J gene: TRBJ2-7; CDR3 length: 14; D gene: TRBD2; CDR3 DNA: TGTGCCAGCTCAACTAGCGGGGGGGGCATAGAGCAGTACTTC; CDR3 protein: CASSTSGGGIEQYF
V gene: TRBV28; clone size: -; J gene: TRBJ2-3; CDR3 length: 16; D gene: TRBD2; CDR3 DNA: TGTGCCAGCAGTTTAATAGCGGGGGGGGCCACAGATACGCAGTATTTT; CDR3 protein: CASSLIAGGATDTQYF
V gene: TRBV5-4; clone size: -; J gene: TRBJ2-3; CDR3 length: 14; D gene: -; CDR3 DNA: TGTGCCAGCAAGTTGGGCAGGGGCACAGATACGCAGTATTTT; CDR3 protein: CASKLGRGTDTQYF
V gene: TRBV11-3; clone size: -; J gene: TRBJ2-2; CDR3 length: 16; D gene: TRBD2; CDR3 DNA: TGTGCCAGCAGCTTAGGGACTAGCCGGTCGGGCGGGGAGCTGTTTTTT; CDR3 protein: CASSLGTSRSGGELFF
V gene: TRBV6-6; clone size: -; J gene: TRBJ2-7; CDR3 length: 16; D gene: -; CDR3 DNA: TGTGCCAGCAGTTACAATCCCGAGCACCGTCGGGACGAGCAGTACTTC; CDR3 protein: CASSYNPEHRRDEQYF
V gene: TRBV18; clone size: -; J gene: TRBJ1-2; CDR3 length: 13; D gene: -; CDR3 DNA: TGTGCCAGCTCACCACTGCGGGTTGCTGGCTACACCTTC; CDR3 protein: CASSPLRVAGYTF
V gene: TRBV2; clone size: -; J gene: TRBJ1-1; CDR3 length: 18; D gene: -; CDR3 DNA: TGTGCCAGCAGTGATGACGGGGGGCGGTCGTCGTGGAGCACTGAAGCTTTCTTT; CDR3 protein: CASSDDGGRSSWSTEAFF
V gene: TRBV10-1; clone size: -; J gene: TRBJ1-2; CDR3 length: 14; D gene: -; CDR3 DNA: TGCGCCAGCAGTCCAGAACGGGTTTCGTGGGGCTACACCTTC; CDR3 protein: CASSPERVSWGYTF
V gene: TRBV11-2; clone size: -; J gene: TRBJ1-1; CDR3 length: 13; D gene: TRBD1; CDR3 DNA: TGTGCCAGCAGCTTCACAGGGGCGTCTGAAGCTTTCTTT; CDR3 protein: CASSFTGASEAFF
V gene: TRBV5-8; clone size: once; J gene: TRBJ1-5; CDR3 length: 14; D gene: -; CDR3 DNA: TGTGCCAGTAACAGGTTTTATAGCAATCAGCCCCAGCATTTT; CDR3 protein: CASNRFYSNQPQHF
V gene: TRBV10-3; clone size: -; J gene: TRBJ2-7; CDR3 length: 14; D gene: -; CDR3 DNA: TGTGCCATCAGGGGGGCCGGGGGGACCTACGAGCAGTACTTC; CDR3 protein: CAIRGAGGTYEQYF
V gene: TRBV19; clone size: -; J gene: TRBJ2-5; CDR3 length: 16; D gene: -; CDR3 DNA: TGTGCCAGTAGTCCCGGTGGGGGGGCTTCCCAAGAGACCCAGTACTTC; CDR3 protein: CASSPGGGASQETQYF
V gene: TRBV7-2; clone size: -; J gene: TRBJ2-5; CDR3 length: 17; D gene: TRBD2; CDR3 DNA: TGTGCCAGCAGTCGACCAACTAGCGGGGGGGGGCGAGAGACCCAGTACTTC; CDR3 protein: CASSRPTSGGGRETQYF